These 29 T cell receptor beta chains share one sample of origin, sequenced in a study of graft-versus-host responses after intestinal transplantation. Produced via immunoSEQ multiplex PCR; TCRdb's table is partial and in-frame only. The table records approximately 18,000 clones, over 90% of them present only once. The source material was PBMCs, sampled 23 days after intestinal transplant. The receptors here all came from a human patient who received an intestinal transplant, so some T cells may come from the graft donor.

The rearrangement links TRBV4-1 to TRBJ2-2; unclear D gene. Trimming removed 0 bases from V and 1 base from J, with 6 bases in between. CDR1 is MGHRA, CDR2 YSYEKL, per germline. This CDR3 spans 15 amino acids. The CDR3, as DNA: TGCGCCAGCAGCCAAGAACCGCTGAACACCGGGGAGCTGTTTTTT. Protein sequence: CASSQEPLNTGELFF.

The chain uses TRBV28 and TRBJ1-4; TRBD1 might be the D (6 bases). Trimming removed 5 bases from V and 12 bases from J, with 13 bases in between. This CDR3 contains 12 residues. The V gene's germline CDR1 is MDHEN and CDR2 SYDVKM. The CDR3 DNA sequence: TGTGCCAGCAGTGTCAGCAGGGGAGAACTGTTTTTT. Residues: CASSVSRGELFF.

With regard to this clone: The germline gene is not matched at one end of the junction; a read error may be the cause. The J gene is TRBJ2-1, the V gene TRBV19; D gene ambiguous. This CDR3 has 11 amino acids. Germline-derived CDR1 and CDR2 are LNHDA and SQIVND (reference sequence). In DNA, the CDR3 is TGTGCCTGTAGCTCCTACAATGAGCAGTTCTTC. This sequence encodes CACSSYNEQFF.

The rearrangement links TRBV11-2 to TRBJ1-1; D unresolved. V was shortened by 1 base and J by 2 bases, with 8 bases between the two germline ends. From germline, CDR1 is SGHAT and CDR2 FQNNGV. The CDR3 runs to 14 residues. DNA of the CDR3: TGTGCCAGCAGCTTAGTGAAGGGAAACACTGAAGCTTTCTTT. It codes for CASSLVKGNTEAFF. Combining the CDR3 with reference TRBV11-2 and TRBJ1-1 gives the whole variable domain EAGVAQSPRYKIIEKRQSVAFWCNPISGHATLYWYQQILGQGPKLLIQFQNNGVVDDSQLPKDRFSAERLKGVDSTLKIQPAKLEDSAVYLCASSLVKGNTEAFFGQGTRLTVV.

The rearrangement joins TRBV6-1 to TRBJ2-1; D is perhaps TRBD1 or TRBD2 (6 bases each). The CDR3 totals 14 residues. V shed 2 bases and J shed 7 bases, with 12 bases lying between them. The germline gives CDR1 MNHNS, CDR2 SASEGT. CDR3 sequence reads: CASSEWQGRNEQFF. The CDR3 DNA is TGTGCCAGCAGTGAATGGCAGGGGAGGAATGAGCAGTTCTTC.

This chain links TRBV5-1 with TRBJ1-2; 9 nucleotides align to TRBD1. Germline loops: CDR1 SGHRS, CDR2 YFSETQ. Losses at the gene ends were 0 bases for V and 7 bases for J; bases not matched to a gene: 7. CDR3 size: 15 residues. This CDR3 is CASSLVGQGGGGYTF. The DNA of the CDR3 is TGCGCCAGCAGCTTGGTGGGACAGGGAGGTGGTGGCTACACCTTC.

This sequence joins TRBV19 and TRBJ1-5; maybe TRBD1 (6 bases). Trimming took 6 bases from V and 5 from J, leaving 20 bases between them. This CDR3 is built from 16 residues. CDR1 is LNHDA and CDR2 is SQIVND in the germline V gene (reference sequence). CDR3 DNA: TGTGCCAGTAGCCCAATTCGGGGGGCCGGGGATCAGCCCCAGCATTTT. Its translation is CASSPIRGAGDQPQHF.

The rearrangement uses TRBV5-1 and TRBJ2-5, with 9 nucleotides matching TRBD1. There are 14 residues in the CDR3. The germline CDR1 and CDR2 sequences are SGHRS and YFSETQ. With V trimmed by 4 bases and J by 2 bases, 3 bases remained unmatched. CDR3 bases: TGCGCCAGCAGCCCTGGGACAGGGCAAGAGACCCAGTACTTC. Protein product: CASSPGTGQETQYF.

The chain joins TRBV27 to TRBJ1-1; no definite D call. CDR1 and CDR2 from the germline V gene are MNHEY and SMNVEV (reference sequence). This CDR3 is built from 14 residues. Trimming shortened V by 5 bases and J by 0 bases, and 10 bases separated the two germline ends. The chain's CDR3 is CASSIQKMNTEAFF. Here the CDR3 DNA reads TGTGCCAGCAGTATACAGAAGATGAACACTGAAGCTTTCTTT.

This rearrangement joins TRBV4-3 to TRBJ2-1; possibly TRBD1 for D (6 bases). This CDR3 contains 15 residues. Germline V gene lookup returns CDR1 LGHNA and CDR2 YSLEER. V lost 0 bases to trimming and J lost 0 bases, with 6 bases between them. Here the CDR3 reads CASSQDRGSYNEQFF. The CDR3 DNA is TGCGCCAGCAGCCAAGACAGGGGCTCCTACAATGAGCAGTTCTTC.

V gene TRBV4-1 combines with J gene TRBJ1-2; D possibly corresponds to TRBD1 (5 bases). This CDR3 has 14 amino acids. Germline CDR1 is MGHRA and CDR2 is YSYEKL. V lost 4 bases and J 5 bases, leaving 14 bases between the germline ends. CDR3 loop: CASSPRAGPYGYTF. CDR3 sequence (DNA): TGCGCCAGCAGCCCCCGGGCAGGGCCTTATGGCTACACCTTC.

The chain couples TRBV5-1 to TRBJ2-7; tentative D call: TRBD1 (6 bases). The CDR3 contains 15 residues. V lost 0 bases, J lost 0 bases, and 10 bases lay in between. The germline V gene encodes CDR1 SGHRS and CDR2 YFSETQ. In DNA, the CDR3 is TGCGCCAGCAGCTTGGCGGACAGAAACTCCTACGAGCAGTACTTC. Translated: CASSLADRNSYEQYF. The entire variable domain, with the rest obtained from reference TRBV5-1 and TRBJ2-7, is as follows: KAGVTQTPRYLIKTRGQQVTLSCSPISGHRSVSWYQQTPGQGLQFLFEYFSETQRNKGNFPGRFSGRQFSNSRSEMNVSTLELGDSALYLCASSLADRNSYEQYFGPGTRLTVT.

The CDR3: CASSLDPGVNTEAFF. CDR3 in DNA: TGCGCCAGCAGCTTGGATCCAGGGGTGAACACTGAAGCTTTCTTT. This sequence joins TRBV5-1 and TRBJ1-1, with TRBD1 as a possible D gene (6 bases). Trimming stripped 0 bases from V and 0 bases from J, with 9 bases between. The CDR3 length is 15 residues. CDR1 is SGHRS and CDR2 is YFSETQ in the germline V gene.

The V call is TRBV5-3, the J call TRBJ1-1; D perhaps matches TRBD1 (6 bases). TRBV5-3 qualifies as an ORF whose function is uncertain. The CDR3 runs to 16 residues. The V gene lost 3 bases and the J gene lost 3 bases, with 18 bases spanning the gap. For the CDR3, the DNA is TGTGCCAGAAGCTCCCACTGGACAGCTGTGGACACTGAAGCTTTCTTT. As protein: CARSSHWTAVDTEAFF.

V usage is TRBV19 and J usage is TRBJ1-2, with 8 bases matching TRBD1. The CDR3 runs to 14 residues. The junction had 10 bases not matched to a gene; V was cut back by 6 bases and J by 7 bases. Germline assignment: CDR1 LNHDA and CDR2 SQIVND (reference sequence). The CDR3 DNA reads TGTGCCAGTAGCTTAGAACCAGGGGGCCTTGGCTACACCTTC. Protein sequence: CASSLEPGGLGYTF.

This sequence joins TRBV10-3 and TRBJ2-7; unclear D gene. Germline V gives CDR1 ENHRY, CDR2 SYGVKD. V lost 4 bases, J lost 5 bases, and 15 bases lay in between. The CDR3 has 14 amino acids. CDR3 residues: CAISAPGRFNEQYF. In DNA form, the CDR3 reads TGTGCCATCAGTGCTCCGGGTCGCTTTAACGAGCAGTACTTC.

DNA for the CDR3: TGTGCCAGCAGCCCGACTAGCGGGAGAACCAATGAGCAGTTCTTC. Translated, it gives CASSPTSGRTNEQFF. The rearrangement links TRBV7-3 to TRBJ2-1, with 12 bases aligning to TRBD2. CDR1 is SGHTA, CDR2 FQGTGA, per germline. The CDR3 is 15 amino acids. Unmatched junction bases numbered 5, after V lost 5 bases and J lost 6 bases.

J is TRBJ2-7 and V is TRBV27; a weak D match, TRBD1 (7 bases). V dropped 3 bases and J dropped 5 bases, with 14 bases sitting between them. The CDR3 contains 14 residues. The germline V gene has CDR1 MNHEY and CDR2 SMNVEV (reference sequence). The CDR3 is CASSFGGTANEQYF. In DNA form, the CDR3 reads TGTGCCAGCAGTTTCGGAGGGACAGCCAACGAGCAGTACTTC.

The chain joins TRBV2 to TRBJ2-7; the D gene could be TRBD1 or TRBD2 (7 bases each). The CDR3 consists of 14 residues. V was trimmed by 4 bases and J by 6 bases, leaving 16 bases between them. CDR1 and CDR2 (germline): SNHLY, FYNNEI. The CDR3 nucleotides read TGTGCCAGCAGTGGAGGGAGGGGGCTGGTCGAGCAGTACTTC. Residues: CASSGGRGLVEQYF.

This clone was seen more than once but under ten times. The CDR3 bases are TGTGCCAGCAGCCTCAAGGGAGGCCCCAATGAGCAGTTCTTC. This gives the protein CASSLKGGPNEQFF. V gene TRBV7-6 combines with J gene TRBJ2-1; D might be TRBD2 (6 bases). Germline CDR1 and CDR2: SGHVS and FNYEAQ. The ends were cut back, 5 bases at V and 6 bases at J, with 14 bases in the middle. CDR3 length: 14 residues.

This chain joins TRBV19 and TRBJ2-7; D might be TRBD1 (6 bases). Per germline, CDR1 LNHDA and CDR2 SQIVND (reference sequence). Trimming left V 4 bases short and J 0 bases short, with 16 bases between. The CDR3 is 16 residues long. CDR3 residues: CASSRGRQGLSYEQYF. The CDR3 DNA reads as TGTGCCAGTAGTAGAGGACGGCAGGGGCTCTCCTACGAGCAGTACTTC. Variable domain in full (rest from reference TRBV19 and TRBJ2-7): DGGITQSPKYLFRKEGQNVTLSCEQNLNHDAMYWYRQDPGQGLRLIYYSQIVNDFQKGDIAEGYSVSREKKESFPLTVTSAQKNPTAFYLCASSRGRQGLSYEQYFGPGTRLTVT.

The V gene is TRBV11-2, the J gene TRBJ2-3, with no clear D. The ends were cut back, 2 bases at V and 4 bases at J, with 4 bases in the middle. Germline V gene sequence: CDR1 SGHAT, CDR2 FQNNGV. The CDR3 is made up of 12 amino acids. CDR3 coding DNA: TGTGCCAGCAGCTTACACTCAGATACGCAGTATTTT. This translates into CASSLHSDTQYF.

This clone was picked up one time. The rearrangement uses TRBV21-1 and TRBJ1-2; the listed D gene, TRBD1, was not tested against the DNA. TRBV21-1 is classified as a pseudogene. This CDR3 is built from 15 residues. The DNA for the CDR3 is TGTGCCAGCCCCCCGCGGGCAGGGGGCCACTATGGCTACACCTTC. Protein sequence: CASPPRAGGHYGYTF.

This clone came up once. The chain links TRBV6-5 to TRBJ1-2; 7 bases are a match to TRBD1. CDR1 is MNHEY, CDR2 SVGAGI, per germline. Trimming removed 0 bases from V and 4 bases from J; junction bases left unmatched: 2. This CDR3 is built from 14 residues. CDR3 nucleotides: TGTGCCAGCAGTTACTCTGGGGACAGCTATGGCTACACCTTC. It translates to CASSYSGDSYGYTF.

The rearrangement uses TRBV11-3 and TRBJ2-2, with 9 bases lining up with TRBD2. The CDR3 sequence is 17 residues long. The V gene's germline CDR1 is SGHNT and CDR2 YENEEA. V shed 5 bases, J shed 5 bases, and the junction held 12 bases outside the gene matches. This CDR3 is CASSPSRNSGRTGELFF. CDR3 in DNA: TGTGCCAGCAGCCCCTCGCGGAATAGCGGGAGAACCGGGGAGCTGTTTTTT.

This chain uses TRBV5-4 with TRBJ1-6; D is possibly TRBD1 (5 bases). Germline-derived CDR1 and CDR2 are SGHNT and YYREEE (reference sequence). Trimming cost V 1 base and J 5 bases, with 13 bases left between them. The CDR3 length is 16 residues. CDR3 sequence (DNA): TGTGCCAGCAGCTTGTTTGGGGGTGGTAATAATTCACCCCTCCACTTT. It codes for CASSLFGGGNNSPLHF.

The chain couples TRBV6-1 to TRBJ1-1; D gene uncertain. The CDR3 runs 13 residues. With 6 bases removed from V and 2 bases from J, the gap between germline ends came to 10 bases. The germline V gene has CDR1 MNHNS and CDR2 SASEGT. Here the CDR3 DNA reads TGTGCCAGCAGCTCCACAGAAAACACTGAAGCTTTCTTT. This translates into CASSSTENTEAFF.

This chain joins TRBV19 and TRBJ2-5, with no clear D. V lost 5 bases and J 1 base, leaving 20 bases between the germline ends. This CDR3 has 17 amino acids. Germline V gene data show CDR1 as LNHDA and CDR2 as SQIVND (reference sequence). This CDR3 is CASSEFSVGVSQETQYF. CDR3 nucleotides: TGTGCCAGTAGTGAGTTTTCGGTCGGAGTGAGCCAAGAGACCCAGTACTTC. Using reference TRBV19 and TRBJ2-5 for the parts outside the CDR3, the full variable domain is DGGITQSPKYLFRKEGQNVTLSCEQNLNHDAMYWYRQDPGQGLRLIYYSQIVNDFQKGDIAEGYSVSREKKESFPLTVTSAQKNPTAFYLCASSEFSVGVSQETQYFGPGTRLLVL.

Turning to this clone: Mismatch with germline at one junction end may stem from a read error. This rearrangement joins TRBV7-2 to TRBJ2-3, with D perhaps TRBD2 (5 bases). The CDR3 sequence is 15 residues long. Germline loops: CDR1 SGHTA, CDR2 FQGNSA. The CDR3 DNA is TGTGTCAGCAGCATACAAGCGGAAAGCACAGATACGCAGTATTTT. Translation gives CVSSIQAESTDTQYF.